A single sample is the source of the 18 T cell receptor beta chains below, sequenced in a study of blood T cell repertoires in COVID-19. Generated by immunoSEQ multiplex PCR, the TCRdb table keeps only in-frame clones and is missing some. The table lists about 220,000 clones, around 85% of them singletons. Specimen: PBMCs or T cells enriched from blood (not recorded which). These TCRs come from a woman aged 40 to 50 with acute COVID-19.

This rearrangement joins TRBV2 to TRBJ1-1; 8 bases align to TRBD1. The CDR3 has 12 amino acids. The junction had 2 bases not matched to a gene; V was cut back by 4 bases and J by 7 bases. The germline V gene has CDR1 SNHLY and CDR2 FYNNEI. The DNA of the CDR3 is TGTGCCAGCAGTGGGACAGGGAATGAAGCTTTCTTT. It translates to CASSGTGNEAFF.

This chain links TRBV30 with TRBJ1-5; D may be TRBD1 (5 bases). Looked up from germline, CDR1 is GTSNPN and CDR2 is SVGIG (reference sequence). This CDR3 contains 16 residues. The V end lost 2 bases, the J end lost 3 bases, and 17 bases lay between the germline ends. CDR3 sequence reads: CAWSPHWGQTNQPQHF. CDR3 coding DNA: TGTGCCTGGAGTCCCCACTGGGGCCAGACCAATCAGCCCCAGCATTTT.

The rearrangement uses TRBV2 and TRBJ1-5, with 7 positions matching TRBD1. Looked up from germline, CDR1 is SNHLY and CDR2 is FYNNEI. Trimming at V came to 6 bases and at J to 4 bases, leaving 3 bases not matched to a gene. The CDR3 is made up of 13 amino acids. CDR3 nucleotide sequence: TGTGCCAGCAGCATACAGGGGAATCAGCCCCAGCATTTT. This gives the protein CASSIQGNQPQHF.

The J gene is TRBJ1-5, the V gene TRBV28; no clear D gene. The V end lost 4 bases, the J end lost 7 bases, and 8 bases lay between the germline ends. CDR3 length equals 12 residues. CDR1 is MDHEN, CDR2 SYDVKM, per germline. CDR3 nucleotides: TGTGCCAGCAGTTCTACTAAACAGCCCCAGCATTTT. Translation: CASSSTKQPQHF.

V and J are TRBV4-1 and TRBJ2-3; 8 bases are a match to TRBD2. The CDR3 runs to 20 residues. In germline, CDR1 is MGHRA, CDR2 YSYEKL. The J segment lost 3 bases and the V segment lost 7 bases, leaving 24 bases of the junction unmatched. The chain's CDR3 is CASTRGGSLTGGGRTDTQYF. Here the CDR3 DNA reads TGCGCCAGCACAAGAGGGGGGTCTTTAACGGGAGGGGGACGGACAGATACGCAGTATTTT.

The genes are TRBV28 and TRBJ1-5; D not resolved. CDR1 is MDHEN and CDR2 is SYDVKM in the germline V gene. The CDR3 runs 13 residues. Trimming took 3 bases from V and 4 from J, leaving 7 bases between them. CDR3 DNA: TGTGCCAGCAGTTTGGTCCAGAATCAGCCCCAGCATTTT. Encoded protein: CASSLVQNQPQHF.

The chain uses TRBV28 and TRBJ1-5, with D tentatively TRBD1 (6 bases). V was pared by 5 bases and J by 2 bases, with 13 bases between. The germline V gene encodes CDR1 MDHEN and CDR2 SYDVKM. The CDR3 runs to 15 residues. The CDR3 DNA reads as TGTGCCAGCAGTCGGGGGGGCGCAGGCAATCAGCCCCAGCATTTT. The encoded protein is CASSRGGAGNQPQHF. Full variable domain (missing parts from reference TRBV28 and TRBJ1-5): DVKVTQSSRYLVKRTGEKVFLECVQDMDHENMFWYRQDPGLGLRLIYFSYDVKMKEKGDIPEGYSVSREKKERFSLILESASTNQTSMYLCASSRGGAGNQPQHFGDGTRLSIL.

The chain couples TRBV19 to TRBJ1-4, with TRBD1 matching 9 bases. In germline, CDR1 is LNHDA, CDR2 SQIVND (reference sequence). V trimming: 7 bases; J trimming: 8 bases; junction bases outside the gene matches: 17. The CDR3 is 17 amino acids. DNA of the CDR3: TGTGCCAGTACCCCGAGGCAACCGGGACAGGGTTTGGAAAAACTGTTTTTT. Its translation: CASTPRQPGQGLEKLFF.

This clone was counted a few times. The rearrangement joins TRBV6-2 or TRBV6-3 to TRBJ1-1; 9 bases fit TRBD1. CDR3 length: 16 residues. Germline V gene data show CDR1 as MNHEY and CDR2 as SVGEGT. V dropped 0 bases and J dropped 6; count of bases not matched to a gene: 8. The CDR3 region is CASSYSKDRGSAEAFF. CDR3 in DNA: TGTGCCAGCAGTTACTCGAAGGACAGGGGCTCCGCTGAAGCTTTCTTT.

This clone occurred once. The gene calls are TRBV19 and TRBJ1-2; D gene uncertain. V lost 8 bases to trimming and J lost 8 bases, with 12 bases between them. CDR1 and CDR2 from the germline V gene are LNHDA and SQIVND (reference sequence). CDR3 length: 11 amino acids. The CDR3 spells CASGPGRGYTF. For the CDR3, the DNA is TGTGCCAGTGGTCCCGGTCGCGGCTACACCTTC.

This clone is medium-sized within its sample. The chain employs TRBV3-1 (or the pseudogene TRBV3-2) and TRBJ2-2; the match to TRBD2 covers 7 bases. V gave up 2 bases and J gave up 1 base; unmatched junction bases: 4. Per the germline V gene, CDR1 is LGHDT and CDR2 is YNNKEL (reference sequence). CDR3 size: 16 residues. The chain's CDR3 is CASSQLGTKNTGELFF. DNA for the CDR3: TGTGCCAGCAGCCAACTCGGGACTAAGAACACCGGGGAGCTGTTTTTT.

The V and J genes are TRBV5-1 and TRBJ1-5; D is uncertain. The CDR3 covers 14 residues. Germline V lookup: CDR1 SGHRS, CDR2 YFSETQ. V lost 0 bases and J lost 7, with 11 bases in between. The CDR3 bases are TGCGCCAGCAGCTTGGGTAGCGGGAACCAGCCCCAGCATTTT. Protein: CASSLGSGNQPQHF.

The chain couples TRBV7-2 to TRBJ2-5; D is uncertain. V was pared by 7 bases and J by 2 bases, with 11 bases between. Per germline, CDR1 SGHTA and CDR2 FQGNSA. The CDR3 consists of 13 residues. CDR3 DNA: TGTGCCAGCACCCCCAGCGTGCAAGAGACCCAGTACTTC. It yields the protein CASTPSVQETQYF.

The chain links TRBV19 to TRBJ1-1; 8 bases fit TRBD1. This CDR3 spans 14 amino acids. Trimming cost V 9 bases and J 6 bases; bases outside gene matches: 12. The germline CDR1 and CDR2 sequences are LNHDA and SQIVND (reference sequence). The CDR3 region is CASLGQARDSEAFF. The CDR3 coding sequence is TGTGCCAGCTTGGGACAGGCCAGGGATTCTGAAGCTTTCTTT.

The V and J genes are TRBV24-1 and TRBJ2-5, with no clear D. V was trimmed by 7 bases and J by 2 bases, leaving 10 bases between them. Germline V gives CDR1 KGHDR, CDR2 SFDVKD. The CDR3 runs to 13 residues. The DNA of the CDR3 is TGTGCCACCAGCGATCTTATTCAAGAGACCCAGTACTTC. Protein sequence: CATSDLIQETQYF.

CDR3: CASSRPGTSGGLVETQYF. Here the CDR3 DNA reads TGTGCCAGCAGCCGCCCGGGGACTAGCGGGGGGTTGGTGGAGACCCAGTACTTC. The genes are TRBV7-2 and TRBJ2-5; 15 bases map to TRBD2. The CDR3 is 18 residues long. The V and J ends lost 5 bases and 5 bases, in that order; junction bases with no gene match: 12. CDR1 is SGHTA and CDR2 is FQGNSA in the germline V gene.

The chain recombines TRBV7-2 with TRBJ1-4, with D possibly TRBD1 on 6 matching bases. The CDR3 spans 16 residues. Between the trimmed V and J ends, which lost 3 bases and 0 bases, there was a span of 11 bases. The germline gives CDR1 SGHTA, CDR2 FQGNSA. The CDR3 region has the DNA TGTGCCAGCAGCTTGTGGACAGCAGCAACTAATGAAAAACTGTTTTTT. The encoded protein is CASSLWTAATNEKLFF.

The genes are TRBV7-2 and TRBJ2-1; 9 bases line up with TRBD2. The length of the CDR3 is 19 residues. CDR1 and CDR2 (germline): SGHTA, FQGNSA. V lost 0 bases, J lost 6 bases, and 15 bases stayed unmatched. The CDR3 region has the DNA TGTGCCAGCAGCTTAGCGGGAGGTGGCGGGGGGGCCGCTTCCAATGAGCAGTTCTTC. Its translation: CASSLAGGGGGAASNEQFF.